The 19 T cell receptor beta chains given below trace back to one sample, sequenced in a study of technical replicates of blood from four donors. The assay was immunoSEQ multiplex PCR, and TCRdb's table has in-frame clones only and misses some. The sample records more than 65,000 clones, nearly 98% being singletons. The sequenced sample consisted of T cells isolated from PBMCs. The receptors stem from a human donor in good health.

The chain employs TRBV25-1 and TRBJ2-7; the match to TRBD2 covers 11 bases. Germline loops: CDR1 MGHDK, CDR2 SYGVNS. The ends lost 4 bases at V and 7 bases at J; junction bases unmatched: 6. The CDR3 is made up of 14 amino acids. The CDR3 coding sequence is TGTGCCAGCAGTGTCCCCGGGACTAGCGGTGAGCAGTACTTC. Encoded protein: CASSVPGTSGEQYF.

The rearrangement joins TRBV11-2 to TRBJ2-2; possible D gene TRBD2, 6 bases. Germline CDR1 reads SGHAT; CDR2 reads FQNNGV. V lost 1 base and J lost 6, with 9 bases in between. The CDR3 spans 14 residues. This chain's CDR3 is CASSLGLVPGELFF. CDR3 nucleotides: TGTGCCAGCAGCTTAGGACTAGTTCCCGGGGAGCTGTTTTTT.

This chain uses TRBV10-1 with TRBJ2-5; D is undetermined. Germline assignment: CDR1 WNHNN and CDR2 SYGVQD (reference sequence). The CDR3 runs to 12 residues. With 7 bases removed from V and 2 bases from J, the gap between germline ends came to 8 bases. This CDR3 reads CASIWQQETQYF. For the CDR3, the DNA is TGCGCCAGCATATGGCAGCAAGAGACCCAGTACTTC.

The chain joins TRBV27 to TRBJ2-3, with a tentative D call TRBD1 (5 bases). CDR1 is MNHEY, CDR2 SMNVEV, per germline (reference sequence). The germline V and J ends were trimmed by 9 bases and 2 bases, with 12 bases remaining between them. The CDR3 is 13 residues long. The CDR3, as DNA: TGTGCCAGTAAACAGGTCCTCACAGATACGCAGTATTTT. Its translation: CASKQVLTDTQYF.

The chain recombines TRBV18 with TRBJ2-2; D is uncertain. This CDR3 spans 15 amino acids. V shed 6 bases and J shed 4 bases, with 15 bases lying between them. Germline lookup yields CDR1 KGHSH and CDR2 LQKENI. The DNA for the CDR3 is TGTGCCAGCTCGTCAGGTTGGGCGTCCACCGGGGAGCTGTTTTTT. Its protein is CASSSGWASTGELFF. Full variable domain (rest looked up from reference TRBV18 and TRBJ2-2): NAGVMQNPRHLVRRRGQEARLRCSPMKGHSHVYWYRQLPEEGLKFMVYLQKENIIDESGMPKERFSAEFPKEGPSILRIQQVVRGDSAAYFCASSSGWASTGELFFGEGSRLTVL.

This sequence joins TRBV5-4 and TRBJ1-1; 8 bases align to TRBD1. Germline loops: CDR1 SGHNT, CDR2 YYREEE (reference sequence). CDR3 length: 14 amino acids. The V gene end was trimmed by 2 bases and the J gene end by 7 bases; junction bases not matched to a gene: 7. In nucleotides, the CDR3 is TGTGCCAGCAGCTTACAGGGGGTGGTCATTGAAGCTTTCTTT. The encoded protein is CASSLQGVVIEAFF.

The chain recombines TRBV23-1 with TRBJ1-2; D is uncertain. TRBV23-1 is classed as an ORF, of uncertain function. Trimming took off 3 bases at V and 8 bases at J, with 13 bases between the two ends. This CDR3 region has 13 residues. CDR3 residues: CASSHRSGKGYTF. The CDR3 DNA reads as TGCGCCAGCAGTCATCGGTCAGGAAAAGGCTACACCTTC.

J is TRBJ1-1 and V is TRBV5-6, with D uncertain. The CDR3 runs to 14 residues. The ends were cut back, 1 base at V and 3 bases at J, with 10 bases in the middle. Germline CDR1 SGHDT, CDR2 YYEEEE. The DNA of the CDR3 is TGTGCCAGCAGCTTGAGTTGGAGGCACACTGAAGCTTTCTTT. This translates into CASSLSWRHTEAFF.

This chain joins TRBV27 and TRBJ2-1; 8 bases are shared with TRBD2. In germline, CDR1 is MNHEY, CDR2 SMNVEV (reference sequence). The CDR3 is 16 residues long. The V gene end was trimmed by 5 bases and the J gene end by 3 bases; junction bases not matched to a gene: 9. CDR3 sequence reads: CASSPGSGMYYNEQFF. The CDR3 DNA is TGTGCCAGCAGTCCAGGTAGCGGGATGTACTACAATGAGCAGTTCTTC.

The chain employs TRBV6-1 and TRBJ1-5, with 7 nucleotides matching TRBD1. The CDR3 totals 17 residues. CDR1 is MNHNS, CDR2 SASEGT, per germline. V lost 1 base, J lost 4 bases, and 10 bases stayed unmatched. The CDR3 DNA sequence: TGTGCCAGCAGTGAAGGCCGGGGACAGCTAGGAAATCAGCCCCAGCATTTT. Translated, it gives CASSEGRGQLGNQPQHF.

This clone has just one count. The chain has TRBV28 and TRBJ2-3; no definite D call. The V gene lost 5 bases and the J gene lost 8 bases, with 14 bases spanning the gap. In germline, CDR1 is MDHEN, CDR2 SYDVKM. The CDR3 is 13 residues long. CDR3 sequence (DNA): TGTGCCAGCAGTCTGTTAAGAGTGGTTACGCAGTATTTT. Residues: CASSLLRVVTQYF.

In nucleotides, the CDR3 is TGTGCCTGGAGTGCAGGGACAGGGGGCAGAGGAGGCTACACCTTC. Its protein is CAWSAGTGGRGGYTF. This rearrangement joins TRBV30 to TRBJ1-2, with 12 nucleotides matching TRBD1. With 1 base clipped from V and 8 bases from J, the junction kept 8 bases outside the gene matches. Germline CDR1 is GTSNPN and CDR2 is SVGIG (reference sequence). The CDR3 has 15 amino acids.

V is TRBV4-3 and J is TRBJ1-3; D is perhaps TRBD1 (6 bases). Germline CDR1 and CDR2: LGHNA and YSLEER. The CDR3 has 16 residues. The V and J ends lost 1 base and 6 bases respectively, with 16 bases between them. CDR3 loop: CASSQGTTGFLNTIYF. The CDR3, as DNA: TGCGCCAGCAGCCAAGGAACTACAGGGTTCCTAAACACCATATATTTT.

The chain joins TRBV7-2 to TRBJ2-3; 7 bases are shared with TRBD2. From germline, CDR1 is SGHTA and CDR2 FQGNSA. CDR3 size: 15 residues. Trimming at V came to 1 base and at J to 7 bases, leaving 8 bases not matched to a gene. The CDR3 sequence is CASSLELARAYTQYF. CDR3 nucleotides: TGTGCCAGCAGCTTAGAACTAGCGAGGGCCTATACGCAGTATTTT.

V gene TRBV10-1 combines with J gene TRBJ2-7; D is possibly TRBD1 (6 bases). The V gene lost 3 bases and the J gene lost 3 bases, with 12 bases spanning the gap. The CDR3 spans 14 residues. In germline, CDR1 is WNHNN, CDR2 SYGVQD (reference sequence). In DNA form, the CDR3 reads TGCGCCAGCAGTGATTTTCGGGACAACTACGAGCAGTACTTC. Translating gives CASSDFRDNYEQYF.

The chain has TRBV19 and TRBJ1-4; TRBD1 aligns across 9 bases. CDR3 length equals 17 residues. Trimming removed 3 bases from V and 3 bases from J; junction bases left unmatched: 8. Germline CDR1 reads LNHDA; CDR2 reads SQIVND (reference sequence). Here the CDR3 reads CASSILDRGQANEKLFF. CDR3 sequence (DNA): TGTGCCAGTAGTATTTTGGACAGGGGCCAGGCTAATGAAAAACTGTTTTTT. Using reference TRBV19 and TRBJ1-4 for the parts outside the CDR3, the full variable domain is DGGITQSPKYLFRKEGQNVTLSCEQNLNHDAMYWYRQDPGQGLRLIYYSQIVNDFQKGDIAEGYSVSREKKESFPLTVTSAQKNPTAFYLCASSILDRGQANEKLFFGSGTQLSVL.

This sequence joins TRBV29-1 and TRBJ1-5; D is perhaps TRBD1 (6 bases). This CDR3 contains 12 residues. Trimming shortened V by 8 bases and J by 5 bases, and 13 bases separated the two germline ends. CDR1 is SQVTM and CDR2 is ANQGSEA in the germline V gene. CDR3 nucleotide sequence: TGCAGCATACAGGGAGAGCATCAGCCCCAGCATTTT. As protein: CSIQGEHQPQHF.

CDR3 sequence: CASSQDNKLAGAYYEQYF. Here the CDR3 DNA reads TGCGCCAGCAGCCAAGATAACAAGCTAGCGGGAGCTTATTACGAGCAGTACTTC. V gene TRBV4-3 combines with J gene TRBJ2-7; 10 nucleotides align to TRBD2. Germline V gives CDR1 LGHNA, CDR2 YSLEER. With 0 bases clipped from V and 4 bases from J, the junction kept 12 bases outside the gene matches. The CDR3 spans 18 residues.

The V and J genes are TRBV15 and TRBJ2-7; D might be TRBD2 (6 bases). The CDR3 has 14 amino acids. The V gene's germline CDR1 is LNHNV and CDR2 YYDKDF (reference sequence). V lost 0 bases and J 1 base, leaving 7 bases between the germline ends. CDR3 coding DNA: TGTGCCACCAGCAGAGATGGGGGGTCCTACGAGCAGTACTTC. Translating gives CATSRDGGSYEQYF. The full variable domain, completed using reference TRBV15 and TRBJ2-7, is DAMVIQNPRYQVTQFGKPVTLSCSQTLNHNVMYWYQQKSSQAPKLLFHYYDKDFNNEADTPDNFQSRRPNTSFCFLDIRSPGLGDTAMYLCATSRDGGSYEQYFGPGTRLTVT.